The text below deals with one TCR beta chain. Libraries were prepared by immunoSEQ multiplex PCR; TCRdb keeps only in-frame clonotypes and omits some of them. There are about 16,000 clones in the sample; approximately 86% occur only once, and roughly 3.9% lies in the top ten. This specimen comes from a study of OX40 agonist ivuxolimab in advanced cancers. Study at large: A history of anti-PD-1, anti-PD-L1 or anti-CTLA-4 therapy was acceptable, and approximately 39% had some.

The source is an adult with an advanced solid tumor such as melanoma, head and neck, liver or kidney cancer. Sequencing used CD4+ or CD8+ T cells sorted from blood, obtained in a trial of the OX40 agonist ivuxolimab.

This CDR3 reads CSVGPSGSNTDTQYF. The CDR3 DNA reads as TGCAGCGTTGGTCCTAGCGGCTCCAACACAGATACGCAGTATTTT. The gene calls are TRBV29-1 and TRBJ2-3; 7 bases align to TRBD2. The CDR3 spans 15 residues. The V gene's germline CDR1 is SQVTM and CDR2 ANQGSEA. Trimming cost V 4 bases and J 2 bases; bases outside gene matches: 9.